Below are 7 T cell receptor beta chains sequenced from a single sample in a study of T cells after yellow fever vaccination. TCRdb independently ran MiXCR on the 5' RACE reads; one entry per CDR3 protein. The sample consists of under 550,000 distinct CDR3 sequences, just over 20% of them appearing once. The sequenced sample was PBMCs, obtained 21 days after the first yellow fever vaccination. Source of these receptors: a man aged 18 to 30 who received the YFV17D yellow fever vaccine.

In this sample, this clonotype turned up a few times. This chain connects TRBV11-2 to TRBJ2-7; maybe TRBD2 (5 bases). The germline V gene encodes CDR1 SGHAT and CDR2 FQNNGV. Trimming removed 2 bases at V and 2 bases at J, with 13 bases between. The CDR3 has 15 residues. CDR3 region: CASSLTTGDPYEQYF. CDR3 coding DNA: TGTGCCAGCAGCTTAACGACCGGGGATCCCTACGAGCAGTACTTC. The complete variable domain, with remaining parts taken from reference TRBV11-2 and TRBJ2-7, reads EAGVAQSPRYKIIEKRQSVAFWCNPISGHATLYWYQQILGQGPKLLIQFQNNGVVDDSQLPKDRFSAERLKGVDSTLKIQPAKLEDSAVYLCASSLTTGDPYEQYFGPGTRLTVT.

A few counts support this clonotype. V is TRBV6-1 and J is TRBJ2-6; D might be TRBD1 or TRBD2, each matching 5 bases. The CDR3 runs 15 residues. From germline, CDR1 is MNHNS and CDR2 SASEGT. V was shortened by 6 bases and J by 4 bases, with 13 bases between the two germline ends. DNA of the CDR3: TGTGCCAGCAGATCTCAGGGAGCAGGGGCCAACGTCCTGACTTTC. It is translated as CASRSQGAGANVLTF.

The chain combines TRBV20-1 with TRBJ2-7; 7 bases match TRBD1. Germline V CDR1 and CDR2: DFQATT, SNEGSKA (reference sequence). This CDR3 has 13 residues. Trimming took 6 bases from V and 6 from J; bases not matched to a gene: 11. The CDR3 DNA is TGCAGTGCCCCGAGACAGGGTCTCGTCGAGCAGTACGTC. This codes for CSAPRQGLVEQYV.

The J gene is TRBJ1-1, the V gene TRBV6-1; D not resolved. The CDR3 sequence is 16 residues long. Germline CDR1 and CDR2: MNHNS and SASEGT. Between the trimmed V and J ends, which lost 6 bases and 1 base, there was a span of 18 bases. CDR3 sequence (DNA): TGTGCCAGCAGCCCTGTAAGACTGAGCCCGAACACTGAAGCTTTCTTT. Translating it yields CASSPVRLSPNTEAFF.

The V call is TRBV6-2 or TRBV6-3, the J call TRBJ1-5, with 7 bases matching TRBD1. Germline CDR1 reads MNHEY; CDR2 reads SVGEGT. The junction had 3 bases not matched to a gene; V was cut back by 0 bases and J by 7 bases. This CDR3 has 14 amino acids. This CDR3 is CASSYSQGSQPQHF. The CDR3 DNA reads TGTGCCAGCAGTTACTCACAGGGGAGCCAGCCCCAGCATTTT.

Points on this clonotype: One junction end does not reproduce the germline sequence, and a read error may be involved. The V gene is TRBV18, the J gene TRBJ2-2; tentative D call: TRBD1 (6 bases). The CDR3 runs to 15 residues. Germline CDR1 reads KGHSH; CDR2 reads LQKENI. The CDR3, as DNA: TGTGCCAGCTTACCATCAGGGGAGAGAACCGGGGAGCTGTTTTTT. Protein sequence: CASLPSGERTGELFF.

This clonotype was detected a few times. This chain connects TRBV12-3 or TRBV12-4 to TRBJ2-3; maybe TRBD1 (5 bases). The V end lost 3 bases, the J end lost 1 base, and 11 bases lay between the germline ends. The CDR3 is 15 amino acids. The CDR3 nucleotides are TGTGCCAGCAGTTTTGACAGTTCCGGCACAGATACGCAGTATTTT. Its translation is CASSFDSSGTDTQYF.